The 10 T cell receptor beta chains listed next were all sequenced from one sample in a study of CD8 T cells in Susac syndrome. The authors reverse transcribed about 0.5 to 1 ug RNA with random hexamers. TCRdb reprocessed the immunoSEQ multiplex PCR reads with MiXCR, giving one entry per CDR3 protein. Seen here are 80,000 or so distinct CDR3 sequences, around 94% observed once, and the top ten hold 0.26%. Sequencing input: CD8+ T cells from PBMCs. The origin of the receptors is a human donor in good health.

V gene TRBV27 combines with J gene TRBJ1-5, with D hard to call. The CDR3 is 13 amino acids. Germline V gene sequence: CDR1 MNHEY, CDR2 SMNVEV (reference sequence). Trimming removed 3 bases from V and 2 bases from J, with 5 bases in between. The CDR3 DNA reads TGTGCCAGCAGTTTTCAGGGCAATCAGCCCCAGCATTTT. This sequence encodes CASSFQGNQPQHF.

The chain employs TRBV29-1 and TRBJ2-4; no clear D. Germline V CDR1 and CDR2: SQVTM, ANQGSEA. Trimming cost V 6 bases and J 6 bases, with 9 bases left between them. This CDR3 spans 11 amino acids. The CDR3 DNA reads as TGCAGCGTCCTTCGGGTAAACATTCAGTACTTC. It is translated as CSVLRVNIQYF.

The chain couples TRBV11-2 to TRBJ2-2; 7 bases match TRBD1. CDR3 length: 17 amino acids. V lost 5 bases, J lost 0 bases, and 9 bases stayed unmatched. Germline V gene sequence: CDR1 SGHAT, CDR2 FQNNGV. The CDR3 spells CASSPSPGTANTGELFF. The CDR3 DNA sequence: TGTGCCAGCAGCCCCTCCCCGGGGACAGCGAACACCGGGGAGCTGTTTTTT.

V is TRBV29-1 and J is TRBJ2-1; D ambiguous. This CDR3 is built from 14 residues. V dropped 2 bases and J dropped 3 bases, with 11 bases sitting between them. Germline loops: CDR1 SQVTM, CDR2 ANQGSEA. CDR3 sequence reads: CSVETASDYNEQFF. CDR3 in DNA: TGCAGCGTTGAAACCGCAAGTGACTACAATGAGCAGTTCTTC.

The chain employs TRBV7-9 and TRBJ2-3; unclear D gene. V was clipped by 7 bases and J by 6 bases, with 5 bases between them. This CDR3 is 10 amino acids long. CDR1 is SEHNR and CDR2 is FQNEAQ in the germline V gene (reference sequence). In nucleotides, the CDR3 is TGTGCCAGCACCTTGGATACGCAGTATTTT. It specifies CASTLDTQYF.

This rearrangement joins TRBV6-5 to TRBJ1-3; D gene unclear. CDR3 length: 13 amino acids. Germline CDR1 reads MNHEY; CDR2 reads SVGAGI. Trimming removed 0 bases from V and 2 bases from J, with 2 bases in between. The CDR3 bases are TGTGCCAGCAGTTACTCTGCTGGAAACACCATATATTTT. Its translation: CASSYSAGNTIYF.

The genes are TRBV6-5 and TRBJ1-2; TRBD1 is a possible D gene (6 bases). V shed 2 bases and J shed 6 bases, with 16 bases lying between them. Germline-derived CDR1 and CDR2 are MNHEY and SVGAGI. The CDR3 has 15 amino acids. The CDR3 sequence is CASSYIPRGSDGYTF. The CDR3 DNA reads TGTGCCAGCAGTTACATTCCCAGGGGCTCAGATGGCTACACCTTC.

V is TRBV5-1 and J is TRBJ2-1; 10 nucleotides align to TRBD2. V gave up 5 bases and J gave up 5 bases; unmatched junction bases: 10. The germline V gene encodes CDR1 SGHRS and CDR2 YFSETQ. The CDR3 spans 16 residues. For the CDR3, the DNA is TGCGCCAGCAGACTAGCGGGAACCGAGGAGAACAATGAGCAGTTCTTC. This gives the protein CASRLAGTEENNEQFF.

This rearrangement joins TRBV28 to TRBJ2-2, with a possible D match to TRBD1 (6 bases). CDR1 and CDR2 (germline): MDHEN, SYDVKM. The CDR3 has 17 residues. The ends were cut back, 5 bases at V and 6 bases at J, with 22 bases in the middle. The CDR3 bases are TGTGCCAGCAGTCCCAGGGGCAAGGCTGGTTGGGCCGGGGAGCTGTTTTTT. This sequence encodes CASSPRGKAGWAGELFF.

CDR3 in amino acids: CASSSVLTDTQYF. In DNA form, the CDR3 reads TGTGCCAGCAGCTCGGTTCTCACAGATACGCAGTATTTT. This chain connects TRBV7-2 to TRBJ2-3; D gene ambiguous. Germline CDR1 and CDR2: SGHTA and FQGNSA. The CDR3 is 13 residues long. The ends were cut back, 4 bases at V and 2 bases at J, with 7 bases in the middle.